This TCR beta chain was sequenced in a study of blood T cell repertoires in COVID-19. About the study: Material from acute and convalescent COVID-19 was sourced from the United States, Italy and Spain. The cDNA or gDNA used as material had been derived from T cells, B-cell-depleted T cells, or PBMCs.

In the original analysis: Amplification of reference gene primers was used by the study to estimate nucleated cell counts. TCRdb's table, derived via immunoSEQ multiplex PCR, lists solely in-frame clones and lacks some. The V and J calls and clone size are taken from that table; D and trimming were inferred from the DNA. The table lists 95,000 to 150,000 clones, approximately 80% of them singletons. A word on this clone: The sample holds other DNA sequences that translate to the same CDR3.

Germline CDR1 and CDR2: MNHEY and SMNVEV (reference sequence). This CDR3 has 14 amino acids. The V gene end was trimmed by 6 bases and the J gene end by 4 bases; junction bases not matched to a gene: 5. Sequenced sample: peripheral blood. This rearrangement joins TRBV27 to TRBJ2-4; 8 positions agree with TRBD1. This receptor was obtained from a man aged 55 to 70 with acute or convalescent COVID-19. The CDR3 spells CASSPDRVKNIQYF. The DNA of the CDR3 is TGTGCCAGCAGCCCGGACAGGGTAAAAAACATTCAGTACTTC.